Given below is one T cell receptor beta chain in context. Antigen: not known. This may stem from a read error, because a much larger clone lies one nucleotide away. Patients counted as stable if ophthalmopathy did not develop within 18 months. This specimen belongs to a study of T cells in Graves' hyperthyroidism and ophthalmopathy. Study-wide findings and caveats: Progression to ophthalmopathy was predicted a median of approximately 6.4 months early.

Using RNA transcripts as the source, TCR beta CDR3 regions were amplified. When the TCR CDR3 underwent first-round RT-PCR, the HTBI primer set was used. TCRdb recomputed calls from the multiplex PCR reads with MiXCR, one row per CDR3 protein. The sample records 75,000 to 100,000 distinct CDR3 sequences, around 42% being singletons. V lost 4 bases and J lost 2, with 20 bases in between. The CDR3 is made up of 18 amino acids. The genes are TRBV12-3 or TRBV12-4 and TRBJ2-2, with D unclear. This clonotype was sampled from a woman in her 30s with Graves' hyperthyroidism. Material: peripheral blood or thyroid tissue (not recorded which). CDR3 DNA sequence: TGTGCCAGCAGTTACTCCGTTGCGGCTGGCGGAAACACCGGGGAGCTGTTTTTT. Its translation is CASSYSVAAGGNTGELFF.